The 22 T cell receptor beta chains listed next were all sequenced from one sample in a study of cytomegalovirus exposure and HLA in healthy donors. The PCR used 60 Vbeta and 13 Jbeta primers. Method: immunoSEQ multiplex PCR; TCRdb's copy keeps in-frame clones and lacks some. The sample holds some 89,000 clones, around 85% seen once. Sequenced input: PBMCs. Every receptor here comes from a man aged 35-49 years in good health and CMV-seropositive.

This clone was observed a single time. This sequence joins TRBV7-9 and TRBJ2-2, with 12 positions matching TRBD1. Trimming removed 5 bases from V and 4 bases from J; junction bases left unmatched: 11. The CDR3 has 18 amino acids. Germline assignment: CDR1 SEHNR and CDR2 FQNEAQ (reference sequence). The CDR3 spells CASSTNRDRGQSTGELFF. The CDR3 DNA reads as TGTGCCAGCAGCACCAACCGGGACAGGGGGCAAAGCACCGGGGAGCTGTTTTTT. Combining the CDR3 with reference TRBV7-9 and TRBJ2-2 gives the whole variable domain DTGVSQNPRHKITKRGQNVTFRCDPISEHNRLYWYRQTLGQGPEFLTYFQNEAQLEKSRLLSDRFSAERPKGSFSTLEIQRTEQGDSAMYLCASSTNRDRGQSTGELFFGEGSRLTVL.

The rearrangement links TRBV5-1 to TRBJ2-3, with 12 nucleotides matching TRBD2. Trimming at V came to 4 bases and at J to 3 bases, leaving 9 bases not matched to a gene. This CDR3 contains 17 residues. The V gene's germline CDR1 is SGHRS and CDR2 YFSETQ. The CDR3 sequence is CASSIQLAGGGTDTQYF. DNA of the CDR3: TGCGCCAGCAGCATCCAACTAGCGGGGGGTGGTACAGATACGCAGTATTTT.

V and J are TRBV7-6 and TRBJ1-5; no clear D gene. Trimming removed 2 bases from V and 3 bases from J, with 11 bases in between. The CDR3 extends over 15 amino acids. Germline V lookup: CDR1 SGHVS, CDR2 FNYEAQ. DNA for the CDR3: TGTGCCAGCAGCTTAATCGGCGGGGTCAATCAGCCCCAGCATTTT. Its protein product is CASSLIGGVNQPQHF.

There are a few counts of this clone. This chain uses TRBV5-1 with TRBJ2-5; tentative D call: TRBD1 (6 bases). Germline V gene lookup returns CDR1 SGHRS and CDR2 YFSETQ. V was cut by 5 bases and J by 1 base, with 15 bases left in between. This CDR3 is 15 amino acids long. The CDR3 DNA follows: TGCGCCAGCAGTTTCGGACAGTTAGGCCAAGAGACCCAGTACTTC. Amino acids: CASSFGQLGQETQYF.

The DNA for the CDR3 is TGTGCCAGCTCACCGGCCGGGACAGGGCAAGAGCAGTACTTC. As protein: CASSPAGTGQEQYF. The chain is built from TRBV18 and TRBJ2-5; TRBD1 aligns across 9 bases. The length of the CDR3 is 14 residues. J lost 11 bases, V lost 3 bases, and 10 bases had no gene match. Germline values: CDR1 KGHSH, CDR2 LQKENI.

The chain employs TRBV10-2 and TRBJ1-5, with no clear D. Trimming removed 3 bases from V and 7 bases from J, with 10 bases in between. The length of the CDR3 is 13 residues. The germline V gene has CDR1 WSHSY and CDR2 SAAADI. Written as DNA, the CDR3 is TGCGCCAGCAGTGAACTACTTGGGCAGCCCCAGCATTTT. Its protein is CASSELLGQPQHF.

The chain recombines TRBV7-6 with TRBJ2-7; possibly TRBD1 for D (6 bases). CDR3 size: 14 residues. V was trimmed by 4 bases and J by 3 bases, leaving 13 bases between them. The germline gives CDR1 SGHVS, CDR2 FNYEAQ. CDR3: CASSSNRDNYEQYF. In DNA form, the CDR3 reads TGTGCCAGCAGCTCTAACAGGGATAACTACGAGCAGTACTTC.

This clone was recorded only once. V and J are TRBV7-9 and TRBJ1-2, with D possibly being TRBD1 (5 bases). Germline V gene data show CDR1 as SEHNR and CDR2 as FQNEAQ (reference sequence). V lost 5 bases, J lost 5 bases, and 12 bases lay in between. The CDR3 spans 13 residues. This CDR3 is CASSPTTEYGYTF. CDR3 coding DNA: TGTGCCAGCAGCCCGACGACAGAGTATGGCTACACCTTC.

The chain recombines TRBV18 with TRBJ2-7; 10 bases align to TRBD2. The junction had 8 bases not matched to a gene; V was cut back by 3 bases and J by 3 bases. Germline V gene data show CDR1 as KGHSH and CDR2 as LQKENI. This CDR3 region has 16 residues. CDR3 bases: TGTGCCAGCTCACCCGTCGGGACTAGCGCGGGCTACGAGCAGTACTTC. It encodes CASSPVGTSAGYEQYF.

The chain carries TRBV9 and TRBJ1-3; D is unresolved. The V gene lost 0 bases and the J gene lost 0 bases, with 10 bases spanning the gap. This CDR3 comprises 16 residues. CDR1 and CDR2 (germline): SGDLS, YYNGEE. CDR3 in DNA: TGTGCCAGCAGCGTAGGAACACAGCACTCTGGAAACACCATATATTTT. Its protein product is CASSVGTQHSGNTIYF.

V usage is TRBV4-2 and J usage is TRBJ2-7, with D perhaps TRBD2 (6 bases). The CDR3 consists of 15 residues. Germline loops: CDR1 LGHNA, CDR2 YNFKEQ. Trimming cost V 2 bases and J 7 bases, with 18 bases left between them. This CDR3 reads CASSQPSSDSREQYF. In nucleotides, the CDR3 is TGTGCCAGCAGCCAACCCTCTAGCGACAGCCGGGAGCAGTACTTC.

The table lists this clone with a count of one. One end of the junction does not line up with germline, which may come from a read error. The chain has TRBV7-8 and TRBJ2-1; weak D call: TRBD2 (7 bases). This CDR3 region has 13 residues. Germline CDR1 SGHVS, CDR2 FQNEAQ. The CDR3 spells CASSPRSQRDMVF. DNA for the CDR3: TGTGCCAGCAGCCCCCGATCCCAGCGGGACATGGTCTTC.

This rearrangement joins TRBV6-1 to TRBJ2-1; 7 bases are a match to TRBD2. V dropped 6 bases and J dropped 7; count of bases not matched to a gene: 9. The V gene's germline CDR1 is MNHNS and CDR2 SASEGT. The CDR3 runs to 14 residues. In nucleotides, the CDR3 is TGTGCCAGCAGGGCGACTAGCTGGGGAAATGAGCAGTTCTTC. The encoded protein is CASRATSWGNEQFF.

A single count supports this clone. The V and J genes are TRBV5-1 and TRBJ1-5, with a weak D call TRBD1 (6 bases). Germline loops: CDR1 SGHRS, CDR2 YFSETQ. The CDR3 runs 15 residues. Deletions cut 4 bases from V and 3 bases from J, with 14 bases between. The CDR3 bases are TGCGCCAGCAGCCCGAAGGACAGTGTCAATCAGCCCCAGCATTTT. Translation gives CASSPKDSVNQPQHF.

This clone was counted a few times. CDR3 sequence reads: CASSLGQGEISNQPQHF. The DNA for the CDR3 is TGCGCCAGCAGCCTAGGACAGGGGGAAATTAGCAATCAGCCCCAGCATTTT. J is TRBJ1-5 and V is TRBV4-1; 10 bases align to TRBD1. From germline, CDR1 is MGHRA and CDR2 YSYEKL. The junction had 6 bases not matched to a gene; V was cut back by 4 bases and J by 0 bases. This CDR3 is built from 17 residues.

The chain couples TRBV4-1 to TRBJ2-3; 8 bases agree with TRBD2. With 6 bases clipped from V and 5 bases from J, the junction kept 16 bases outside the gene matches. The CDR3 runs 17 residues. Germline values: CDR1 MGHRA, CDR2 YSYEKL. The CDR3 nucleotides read TGCGCCAGCAGTCGAGGGGCAAGCGGGGGACGAGTAGATACGCAGTATTTT. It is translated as CASSRGASGGRVDTQYF.

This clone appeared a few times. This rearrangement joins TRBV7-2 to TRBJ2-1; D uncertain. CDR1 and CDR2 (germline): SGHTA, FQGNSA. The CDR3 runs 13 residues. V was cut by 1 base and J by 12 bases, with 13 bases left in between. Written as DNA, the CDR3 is TGTGCCAGCAGCTTAGACACACACGCCAGGCAGTTCTTC. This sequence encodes CASSLDTHARQFF.

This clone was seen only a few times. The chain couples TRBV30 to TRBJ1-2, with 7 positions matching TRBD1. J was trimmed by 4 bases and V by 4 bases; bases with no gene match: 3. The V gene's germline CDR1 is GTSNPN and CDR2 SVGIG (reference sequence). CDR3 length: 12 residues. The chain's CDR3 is CAWNRGGYGYTF. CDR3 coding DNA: TGTGCCTGGAACAGGGGCGGCTATGGCTACACCTTC. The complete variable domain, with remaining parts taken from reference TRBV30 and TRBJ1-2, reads SQTIHQWPATLVQPVGSPLSLECTVEGTSNPNLYWYRQAAGRGLQLLFYSVGIGQISSEVPQNLSASRPQDRQFILSSKKLLLSDSGFYLCAWNRGGYGYTFGSGTRLTVV.

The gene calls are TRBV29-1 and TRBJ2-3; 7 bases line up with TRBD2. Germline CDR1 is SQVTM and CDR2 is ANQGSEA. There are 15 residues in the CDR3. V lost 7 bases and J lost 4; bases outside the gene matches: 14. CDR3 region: CSAQLATLVADTQYF. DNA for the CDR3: TGCAGCGCCCAACTAGCGACCCTTGTGGCAGATACGCAGTATTTT.

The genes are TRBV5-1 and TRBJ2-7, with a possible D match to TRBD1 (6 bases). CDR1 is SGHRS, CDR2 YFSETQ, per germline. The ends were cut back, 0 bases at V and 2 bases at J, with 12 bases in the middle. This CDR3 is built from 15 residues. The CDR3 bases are TGCGCCAGCAGCTTGGCCTCAGGGGCGCCCTACGAGCAGTACTTC. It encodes CASSLASGAPYEQYF.

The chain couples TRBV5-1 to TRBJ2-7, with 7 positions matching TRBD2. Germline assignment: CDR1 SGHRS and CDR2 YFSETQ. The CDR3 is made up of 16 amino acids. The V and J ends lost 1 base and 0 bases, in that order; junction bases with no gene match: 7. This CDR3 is CASSLLRLADSYEQYF. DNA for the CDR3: TGCGCCAGCAGCTTGTTAAGGCTAGCGGACTCCTACGAGCAGTACTTC.

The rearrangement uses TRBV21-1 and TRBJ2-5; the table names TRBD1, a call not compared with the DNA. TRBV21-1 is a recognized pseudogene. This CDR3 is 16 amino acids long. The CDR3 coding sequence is TGTGCCAGCAGCGAGGGCCAGGACAGGGGTCGGGAGACCCAGTACTTC. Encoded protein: CASSEGQDRGRETQYF.